This T cell receptor (beta chain) was documented in a study of PD-L1 blockade in urothelial cancer listed by TCRdb under 2017. About the full investigation: Every patient began therapy around 2014 and was given atezolizumab 1,200 mg intravenously every 3 weeks. About 90% of the roughly 29 patients were identified as males with urothelial cancer of bladder origin, and a prior smoking history was reported by 18 of 29 patients. Pretreatment tumor samples, along with matched peripheral blood serially collected before and after atezolizumab treatment, were subjected to TCR sequencing. A median of about 150,000 T cells and some 84,000 unique TCRs was obtained from blood samples, and a median clonality of approximately 0.08 was observed. The study was an exploratory multi-omic analysis of somatic, immune and clinical correlates of response to PD-L1 blockade with atezolizumab in urothelial cancer. Durable clinical benefit was achieved by nine patients but not by the remaining 20. Over 28 patients had pretreatment blood TCR-seq, some 25 had at least one posttreatment blood collection, and some 25 had tumor TCR-seq. Patients had an ECOG performance status of 0 or 1 and had received between 0 and 3 prior chemotherapy regimens. Blood samples were analyzed 3 weeks after the start of treatment (second dose) and 6 weeks after the start of treatment. Progression-free survival longer than 6 months counted as durable clinical benefit, and TCR features were additionally tested against both progression-free and overall survival. In the same patients, pretreatment tumors underwent whole exome sequencing and RNA sequencing in addition to TCR sequencing. What the authors observed across the whole study: Small sample size (n of about 30) and many exploratory analyses mean the results are intended to be hypothesis-generating. Patients with durable benefit showed greater expansion of tumor-associated TCR clones in peripheral blood 3 weeks after starting treatment (n ≈ 20, p = 0.022). A pretreatment peripheral blood TCR clonality below the median was linked to improved progression-free and overall survival.

Synthetic TCR analog templates were spiked into each PCR so that absolute template abundance could be estimated from read counts. TCRbeta CDR3 regions were amplified from genomic DNA with bias-controlled V and J gene primers using the immunoSEQ assay. Rearranged TCRbeta segments were sequenced at approximately 20X coverage. The original pipeline was this. Clustering was used to correct sequencing errors, and CDR3s were annotated against IMGT to assign V, D and J genes. Only productive TCRbeta rearrangements were used in downstream analyses, excluding out-of-frame or stop-codon sequences. Clonality was computed as one minus Shannon entropy normalized by the log of the number of unique productive sequences. Fisher's exact test with Benjamini-Hochberg correction, using a cutoff of adjusted p below 0.01, was how clones that differed between time points or between blood and tumor were identified. The table was pulled from immuneACCESS by TCRdb, which kept in-frame rearrangements only. Such tables lose some clones; where checked, under half of the loss comes from unresolved V genes, and the rest has no known cause. The V and J calls and clone size were taken over from that table, and D and trimming were inferred from the DNA. The sample table shows around 110,000 clones, and roughly 90% are seen once. The ten largest clones take up about 1.5% of the sample.

About this clone itself: The antigen it binds to is not known. Per-base quality was not reported, and no clone a single base away is much larger than it.

Reading the label with the study, this specimen's time point is: peripheral blood 6 weeks after treatment start. A cohort of 25 to 35 patients with locally advanced or metastatic urothelial carcinoma, treated at Memorial Sloan Kettering on a trial protocol, was included. Peripheral blood mononuclear cells were collected pretreatment and during treatment, with between 1 and 8 total time points per patient. The Qiagen DNeasy Blood extraction kit was used to purify genomic DNA from total PBMCs and from tumor samples. PBMCs were collected pretreatment and during treatment, and were isolated and stored as previously described. The CDR3 contains 18 residues, cysteine and phenylalanine counted. Only the CDR3 portion is preserved as DNA: 54 bases, with reading frame beginning at the first base. Per the germline V gene, MNHNS is the CDR1 and SASEGT is the CDR2. V is pruned by 0 bases and J by 5 bases, leaving 10 bases of the junction without a gene match.

The origin of this receptor is a man aged 55 to 70 with urothelial cancer. Sequences were derived from PBMCs, sampled around atezolizumab (anti-PD-L1) treatment. The V and J genes are TRBV6-1 and TRBJ2-3, and 11 bases in between align with TRBD2. CDR3 loop: CASSEANLPGLAVDTQYF. The nucleotide sequence is given as TGTGCCAGCAGTGAAGCAAACCTACCGGGACTAGCGGTAGATACGCAGTATTTT.